Many counts were recorded for the clone carrying this T cell receptor beta chain. The entry originates in a study of human T cells and chemical hapten exposure. CDR3 length: 16 residues. The V and J ends lost 2 bases and 4 bases, in that order; junction bases with no gene match: 5. Germline V gene data show CDR1 as MNHEY and CDR2 as SVGEGT. Individual cDNA molecules (in the library) carried attached unique molecular identifiers. MiXCR, run by TCRdb on the RACE reads, gives a single entry per CDR3 protein. Of fewer than 85,000 distinct CDR3 sequences detected, roughly a tenth appear once; the ten largest clones hold 2.5%. Time point noted: patch test 2, 6 weeks after DPC sensitization. Treatment: therapeutic diphenylcyclopropenone sensitization with weekly scalp DPC.

The clonotype was recovered from a young woman with alopecia areata. Some clones in this sample may be carry-over from other donors' samples. This chain uses TRBV6-2 or TRBV6-3 with TRBJ2-7; TRBD2 matches 13 bases. The sample in question was whole blood, obtained in connection with sensitization to the hapten diphenylcyclopropenone (DPC). The CDR3, as DNA: TGTGCCAGCAGTTACGATCGACTAGCGGGGGGTTACGAGCAGTACTTC. This codes for CASSYDRLAGGYEQYF.